Sequencing of this T cell receptor (beta chain) was carried out in a study of CD8 T cells in ankylosing spondylitis. Study outcomes and limitations: Peripheral blood samples showed relatively rare disease-linked clones, and these clones were CD8+. Blood of patients with ankylosing spondylitis appeared to be characterized by a TCR beta motif of roughly eight highly homologous variants.

The germline V gene encodes CDR1 ENHRY and CDR2 SYGVKD. The CDR3 has 13 residues. The junction had 4 bases not matched to a gene; V was cut back by 6 bases and J by 3 bases. This clonotype was seen a handful of times. Its target is not known. TCRdb reprocessed the 5' RACE reads via MiXCR and lists one record per CDR3 protein. The profile shows 700,000 or so distinct CDR3 sequences, under 20% of them singletons. The specimen sequenced was blood, either unsorted or a sorted T cell fraction (not recorded which). The chain recombines TRBV10-3 with TRBJ2-5, with 7 bases lining up with TRBD2. The sequence derives from a male donor with ankylosing spondylitis. CDR3 loop: CAIRPGTKETQYF. CDR3 sequence (DNA): TGTGCCATCAGACCCGGGACTAAAGAGACCCAGTACTTC.